The source of this T cell receptor (beta chain) is a study of shared clonotypes between healthy human individuals. Study-level points and caveats: Generation probabilities were higher for clonotypes shared across all four sorted-subset donors than for unshared ones. Naive CD4 clonotypes overlapped across a handful of donors at roughly 5.1%. In having few donors, the study represented limited genetic and exposure-history diversity.

Sequencing used immunoSEQ multiplex PCR; TCRdb keeps in-frame clones, though not all of them. The sample consists of some 2,500,000 clones, 92% of them appearing once. This CDR3 is 18 amino acids long. Germline V gene sequence: CDR1 SGHAT, CDR2 FQNNGV. V dropped 3 bases and J dropped 6 bases, with 23 bases sitting between them. As to this clone: Its antigen is not identified.

This sequence joins TRBV11-2 and TRBJ2-2; D is unresolved. This receptor was identified in a man younger than 35 in good health. Some clones in this sample may be carry-over from other donors' samples. The sequenced sample consisted of naive CD4+ T cells from PBMCs. Described subset: CD45RA+ positively selected. The CDR3 is CASSLIIEVELKAGELFF. The CDR3 nucleotides read TGTGCCAGCAGCTTGATAATAGAAGTTGAGCTAAAGGCCGGGGAGCTGTTTTTT.